The next 32 T cell receptor beta chains were all read from a single sample in a study of blood T cell repertoires in COVID-19. Here immunoSEQ multiplex PCR was the method, and the copy in TCRdb shows in-frame clones only, minus some. The data show about 130,000 clones, about 87% seen once. The material sequenced was peripheral blood. The receptors were gathered from a man aged 45 to 65 with acute or convalescent COVID-19.

The chain has TRBV5-6 and TRBJ1-1, with a tentative D call TRBD1 (6 bases). With 4 bases removed from V and 1 base from J, the gap between germline ends came to 14 bases. There are 15 residues in the CDR3. The germline CDR1 and CDR2 sequences are SGHDT and YYEEEE. The CDR3 loop is CASSRTAVSNTEAFF. CDR3 nucleotide sequence: TGTGCCAGCAGCCGGACAGCCGTCTCGAACACTGAAGCTTTCTTT.

This clone came up a few times. The V call is TRBV5-1, the J call TRBJ2-7, with a possible D match to TRBD2 (5 bases). Germline V CDR1 and CDR2: SGHRS, YFSETQ. Trimming cost V 0 bases and J 7 bases, with 14 bases left between them. CDR3 length equals 14 residues. CDR3 DNA sequence: TGCGCCAGCAGCTTGGGAGCCGAGGGCGGGGAGCAGTACTTC. Translation gives CASSLGAEGGEQYF.

The chain has TRBV7-9 and TRBJ2-3; 7 nucleotides agree with TRBD2. The CDR3 has 15 residues. Germline lookup yields CDR1 SEHNR and CDR2 FQNEAQ (reference sequence). V was pared by 1 base and J by 4 bases, with 5 bases of the junction left unmatched. DNA for the CDR3: TGTGCCAGCAGCTTAGGGCGGGACTACCCAGATACGCAGTATTTT. Protein: CASSLGRDYPDTQYF. Full variable domain (missing parts from reference TRBV7-9 and TRBJ2-3): DTGVSQNPRHKITKRGQNVTFRCDPISEHNRLYWYRQTLGQGPEFLTYFQNEAQLEKSRLLSDRFSAERPKGSFSTLEIQRTEQGDSAMYLCASSLGRDYPDTQYFGPGTRLTVL.

The V call is TRBV30, the J call TRBJ2-3; D gene unclear. CDR3 length: 12 residues. The germline V gene encodes CDR1 GTSNPN and CDR2 SVGIG (reference sequence). Trimming stripped 4 bases from V and 4 bases from J, with 9 bases between. CDR3 protein: CAWTPRADTQYF. The CDR3 DNA sequence: TGTGCCTGGACCCCAAGAGCAGATACGCAGTATTTT.

This clone showed up just a few times. CDR3 nucleotide sequence: TGTGCCAGCAGCTTTATGGGGCTCGGAAACACCATATATTTT. Protein product: CASSFMGLGNTIYF. J is TRBJ1-3 and V is TRBV7-2; weak D call: TRBD1 (5 bases). Between the trimmed V and J ends, which lost 3 bases and 4 bases, there was a span of 10 bases. This CDR3 has 14 residues. Germline CDR1 reads SGHTA; CDR2 reads FQGNSA.

This rearrangement joins TRBV5-6 to TRBJ2-3; 9 bases agree with TRBD2. Germline V gene sequence: CDR1 SGHDT, CDR2 YYEEEE. CDR3 length: 16 residues. J was trimmed by 3 bases and V by 1 base; bases with no gene match: 6. The CDR3 sequence: CASSLMEREATDTQYF. CDR3 in DNA: TGTGCCAGCAGCTTGATGGAGCGGGAGGCTACAGATACGCAGTATTTT.

This clone was observed a handful of times. V usage is TRBV28 and J usage is TRBJ1-5, with no clear D. The V end was cut by 1 base, the J end by 2 bases, with 15 bases between. The length of the CDR3 is 17 residues. CDR1 and CDR2 from the germline V gene are MDHEN and SYDVKM. The DNA of the CDR3 is TGTGCCAGCAGTTTATCTCGGTCGCGGTTAGGCAATCAGCCCCAGCATTTT. This translates into CASSLSRSRLGNQPQHF.

J is TRBJ2-7 and V is TRBV6-5, with D perhaps matching TRBD1 (5 bases). The CDR3 spans 14 residues. V lost 6 bases, J lost 3 bases, and 15 bases lay in between. CDR1 MNHEY and CDR2 SVGAGI come from the germline V gene. CDR3 sequence reads: CASSQLEGDYEQYF. The CDR3 region has the DNA TGTGCCAGCAGCCAACTCGAAGGGGACTACGAGCAGTACTTC.

V gene TRBV19 combines with J gene TRBJ1-5; 11 bases map to TRBD1. The CDR3 length is 16 residues. J gave up 1 base and V 7 bases, and 6 bases lay outside the gene matches. CDR1 is LNHDA and CDR2 is SQIVND in the germline V gene (reference sequence). The CDR3 sequence is CASIPRTGGSNQPQHF. The DNA for the CDR3 is TGTGCCAGTATCCCCAGGACAGGGGGCAGCAATCAGCCCCAGCATTTT.

The chain has TRBV6-5 and TRBJ2-1; D uncertain. This CDR3 region has 13 residues. The V and J ends lost 6 bases and 9 bases respectively, with 15 bases between them. CDR1 MNHEY and CDR2 SVGAGI come from the germline V gene. CDR3 loop: CASRPFLPSEQFF. In DNA form, the CDR3 reads TGTGCCAGCAGGCCCTTCCTACCGAGTGAGCAGTTCTTC.

This clone has a handful of counts. The V call is TRBV7-6, the J call TRBJ2-2; D is perhaps TRBD1 (6 bases). Trimming left V 3 bases short and J 5 bases short, with 16 bases between. Germline values: CDR1 SGHVS, CDR2 FNYEAQ. The CDR3 length is 16 residues. The CDR3 DNA is TGTGCCAGCAGCTTTAATCCGTCAGACAGGACCGGGGAGCTGTTTTTT. Its translation is CASSFNPSDRTGELFF.

The rearrangement links TRBV23-1 to TRBJ1-2; perhaps TRBD1 as D (6 bases). TRBV23-1 is an open reading frame, and its role is uncertain. V was cut by 8 bases and J by 2 bases, with 9 bases left in between. The CDR3 has 12 residues. For the CDR3, the DNA is TGCGCCAGCTACACAGGGAACTATGGCTACACCTTC. Its protein is CASYTGNYGYTF.

The chain recombines TRBV2 with TRBJ1-6, with TRBD1 matching over 9 bases. Germline V gene lookup returns CDR1 SNHLY and CDR2 FYNNEI. The CDR3 runs to 15 residues. The ends lost 8 bases at V and 6 bases at J; junction bases unmatched: 8. CDR3 coding DNA: TGTGCCAGCGGCCGGGACAGGGAAAGTAATTCACCCCTCCACTTT. As protein: CASGRDRESNSPLHF.

This rearrangement joins TRBV30 to TRBJ1-1; D possibly corresponds to TRBD1 (6 bases). This CDR3 spans 12 amino acids. V was cut by 5 bases and J by 7 bases, with 14 bases left in between. Germline values: CDR1 GTSNPN, CDR2 SVGIG (reference sequence). This chain's CDR3 is CAWHRDLGEAFF. The CDR3, as DNA: TGTGCCTGGCACAGGGATCTGGGTGAAGCTTTCTTT.

This chain links TRBV9 with TRBJ2-1; 7 bases line up with TRBD1. The junction had 8 bases not matched to a gene; V was cut back by 4 bases and J by 4 bases. Germline V gives CDR1 SGDLS, CDR2 YYNGEE. The CDR3 is made up of 15 amino acids. This CDR3 is CASSSGGSWYNEQFF. CDR3 sequence (DNA): TGTGCCAGCAGCTCAGGGGGTTCGTGGTACAATGAGCAGTTCTTC.

This rearrangement joins TRBV2 to TRBJ1-5; the D gene is possibly TRBD1 (5 bases). Germline V gene lookup returns CDR1 SNHLY and CDR2 FYNNEI. Trimming removed 3 bases from V and 7 bases from J, with 13 bases in between. The CDR3 has 14 amino acids. In nucleotides, the CDR3 is TGTGCCAGCAGTGATCGGGGGGTCGAGCAGCCCCAGCATTTT. Its translation is CASSDRGVEQPQHF.

The V and J genes are TRBV28 and TRBJ1-2, with unresolved D. Germline-derived CDR1 and CDR2 are MDHEN and SYDVKM. This CDR3 is 14 amino acids long. Trimming shortened V by 6 bases and J by 3 bases, and 14 bases separated the two germline ends. CDR3 in amino acids: CASRQAGVYYGYTF. CDR3 bases: TGTGCCAGCAGACAAGCAGGTGTCTACTATGGCTACACCTTC.

The chain recombines TRBV11-1 with TRBJ1-2; 7 positions agree with TRBD1. J gave up 2 bases and V 2 bases, and 5 bases lay outside the gene matches. CDR3 length: 15 amino acids. Germline CDR1 reads SGHAT; CDR2 reads FQDESV (reference sequence). The CDR3 loop reads CASSLLPGGNYGYTF. CDR3 in DNA: TGTGCCAGCAGCTTACTGCCAGGGGGGAACTATGGCTACACCTTC.

J is TRBJ1-2 and V is TRBV19; 7 nucleotides line up with TRBD1. CDR3 length: 14 residues. Losses at the gene ends were 4 bases for V and 4 bases for J; bases not matched to a gene: 6. The germline V gene has CDR1 LNHDA and CDR2 SQIVND (reference sequence). CDR3 amino acids: CASSTGTVLYGYTF. The CDR3 bases are TGTGCCAGTAGTACTGGGACAGTTCTCTATGGCTACACCTTC.

This clone was seen just once. The CDR3 sequence is CASSLGGYEQFF. The DNA for the CDR3 is TGTGCCAGCAGTTTAGGAGGATATGAGCAGTTCTTC. J is TRBJ2-1 and V is TRBV28; tentative D call: TRBD2 (5 bases). This CDR3 contains 12 residues. V was trimmed by 2 bases and J by 8 bases, leaving 7 bases between them. In germline, CDR1 is MDHEN, CDR2 SYDVKM.

The chain joins TRBV2 to TRBJ1-4; D unclear. The CDR3 consists of 14 residues. V was cut by 3 bases and J by 7 bases, with 12 bases left in between. From germline, CDR1 is SNHLY and CDR2 FYNNEI. The CDR3 loop reads CASSELLRGEKLFF. Written as DNA, the CDR3 is TGTGCCAGCAGTGAGCTCCTTAGAGGTGAAAAACTGTTTTTT.

This clone was observed a single time. The V gene is TRBV4-2, the J gene TRBJ1-2, with TRBD1 matching over 9 bases. V shed 1 base, J shed 5 bases, and the junction held 11 bases outside the gene matches. Germline loops: CDR1 LGHNA, CDR2 YNFKEQ. There are 17 residues in the CDR3. CDR3 amino acids: CASSQGETGGALYGYTF. The CDR3 DNA follows: TGTGCCAGCAGCCAAGGGGAAACAGGGGGCGCACTGTATGGCTACACCTTC.

V and J are TRBV6-6 and TRBJ1-2; TRBD1 aligns across 7 bases. The CDR3 loop spans 13 amino acids. V gave up 6 bases and J gave up 2 bases; unmatched junction bases: 3. CDR1 and CDR2 (germline): MNHNY, SVGAGI (reference sequence). This CDR3 reads CASSSQGNYGYTF. In nucleotides, the CDR3 is TGTGCCAGCAGCTCACAGGGGAACTATGGCTACACCTTC.

This chain connects TRBV3-1 (or the pseudogene TRBV3-2) to TRBJ2-1, with TRBD1 identical over 8 bases. The V gene end was trimmed by 1 base and the J gene end by 10 bases; junction bases not matched to a gene: 12. From germline, CDR1 is LGHDT and CDR2 YNNKEL (reference sequence). CDR3 length equals 16 residues. CDR3 protein: CASSQVGRGRDGEQFF. In DNA form, the CDR3 reads TGTGCCAGCAGCCAAGTGGGCAGGGGGCGGGATGGAGAGCAGTTCTTC.

V usage is TRBV11-2 and J usage is TRBJ2-2; 7 bases line up with TRBD1. V shed 5 bases and J 6 bases; nucleotides not matched to a gene: 15. CDR1 and CDR2 (germline): SGHAT, FQNNGV. The CDR3 spans 17 residues. CDR3 amino acids: CASSNSRQGAKAGELFF. The CDR3 nucleotides read TGTGCCAGCAGCAACTCCAGACAGGGCGCAAAGGCCGGGGAGCTGTTTTTT.

V is TRBV3-1 (or the pseudogene TRBV3-2) and J is TRBJ2-1; no definite D call. Germline CDR1 reads LGHDT; CDR2 reads YNNKEL (reference sequence). This CDR3 region has 13 residues. V was shortened by 3 bases and J by 12 bases, with 15 bases between the two germline ends. This chain's CDR3 is CASSQAILLGQFF. The CDR3 coding sequence is TGTGCCAGCAGCCAGGCTATACTATTGGGGCAGTTCTTC.

The genes are TRBV27 and TRBJ2-7; 8 bases match TRBD2. Germline values: CDR1 MNHEY, CDR2 SMNVEV (reference sequence). This CDR3 comprises 18 residues. J lost 1 base, V lost 3 bases, and 14 bases had no gene match. As DNA, the CDR3 is TGTGCCAGCAGTTTTGGCCGGGGGGGGGTTCCCCGTTCCTACGAGCAGTACTTC. Translated, it gives CASSFGRGGVPRSYEQYF.

The chain uses TRBV18 and TRBJ1-6, with D perhaps matching TRBD1 (5 bases). Trimming shortened V by 3 bases and J by 7 bases, and 10 bases separated the two germline ends. The CDR3 covers 14 residues. Germline CDR1 is KGHSH and CDR2 is LQKENI. This chain's CDR3 is CASSPGGENSPLHF. The CDR3 DNA reads TGTGCCAGCTCACCGGGAGGGGAAAATTCACCCCTCCACTTT.

This chain's CDR3 is CASKEGRQGYGYTF. In nucleotides, the CDR3 is TGTGCCAGCAAGGAGGGGAGACAAGGCTATGGCTACACCTTC. The J gene is TRBJ1-2, the V gene TRBV11-2; D may be TRBD1 (5 bases). This CDR3 contains 14 residues. From germline, CDR1 is SGHAT and CDR2 FQNNGV. Trimming removed 7 bases from V and 4 bases from J, with 16 bases in between. The full variable domain, with the rest looked up from reference TRBV11-2 and TRBJ1-2, is EAGVAQSPRYKIIEKRQSVAFWCNPISGHATLYWYQQILGQGPKLLIQFQNNGVVDDSQLPKDRFSAERLKGVDSTLKIQPAKLEDSAVYLCASKEGRQGYGYTFGSGTRLTVV.

The DNA of the CDR3 is TGCGCCAGCACTGGGCAGAACTCCTACGAGCAGTACTTC. This translates into CASTGQNSYEQYF. The chain employs TRBV5-1 and TRBJ2-7; D gene uncertain. V was shortened by 6 bases and J by 0 bases, with 10 bases between the two germline ends. The CDR3 runs to 13 residues. Germline-derived CDR1 and CDR2 are SGHRS and YFSETQ.

This chain links TRBV5-4 with TRBJ1-2; D unclear. Trimming left V 1 base short and J 7 bases short, with 17 bases between. The CDR3 length is 15 residues. The germline gives CDR1 SGHNT, CDR2 YYREEE (reference sequence). CDR3 loop: CASSLSGRRKGGYTF. CDR3 coding DNA: TGTGCCAGCAGCTTGAGTGGAAGGCGGAAAGGTGGCTACACCTTC.

V is TRBV29-1 and J is TRBJ1-1; TRBD1 matches 7 bases. Germline values: CDR1 SQVTM, CDR2 ANQGSEA. This CDR3 is built from 13 residues. After removal of 7 bases from V and 0 bases from J, the junction contained 5 bases not matched to a gene. DNA for the CDR3: TGCAGCGGCGTGGGACAGATGAACACTGAAGCTTTCTTT. Its protein is CSGVGQMNTEAFF.